The sequence of this T cell receptor (beta chain) was determined in a study of shared clonotypes between healthy human individuals. Profiling relied on immunoSEQ multiplex PCR, and the TCRdb table lists in-frame clones only, not all of them. The table records about 2.2 million clones, under 95% of them present only once. This CDR3 is built from 16 residues. From germline, CDR1 is MDHEN and CDR2 SYDVKM. V was pared by 5 bases and J by 0 bases, with 17 bases between. The naive CD8 fraction comprised CD45RO-negative cells positively selected for CCR7 and excluded terminally differentiated effector memory CD45RA+ cells.

The sample comprised naive CD8+ T cells from PBMCs. This sequence joins TRBV28 and TRBJ2-7; D is perhaps TRBD2 (7 bases). The origin of this receptor is a man younger than 30 in good health. Some clones in this sample may be carry-over from other donors' samples. DNA of the CDR3: TGTGCCAGCAGTCCCCCGCGGGGGCGCGGCTCCTACGAGCAGTACTTC. This gives the protein CASSPPRGRGSYEQYF.